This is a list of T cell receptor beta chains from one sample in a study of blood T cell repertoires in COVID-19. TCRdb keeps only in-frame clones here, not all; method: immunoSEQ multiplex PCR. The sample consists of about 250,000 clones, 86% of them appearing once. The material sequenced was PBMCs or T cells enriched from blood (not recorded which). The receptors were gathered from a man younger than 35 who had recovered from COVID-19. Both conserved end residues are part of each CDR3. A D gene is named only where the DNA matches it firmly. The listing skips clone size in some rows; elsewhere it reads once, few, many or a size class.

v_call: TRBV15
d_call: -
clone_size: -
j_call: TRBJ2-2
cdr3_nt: TGTGCCACCAGCAGAGATCTCACCGGGGAGCTGTTTTTT
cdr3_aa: CATSRDLTGELFF

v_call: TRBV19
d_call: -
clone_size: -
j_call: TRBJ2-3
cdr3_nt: TGTGCCAGTAGTATAGAACAAGTTACCACAGATACGCAGTATTTT
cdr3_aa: CASSIEQVTTDTQYF

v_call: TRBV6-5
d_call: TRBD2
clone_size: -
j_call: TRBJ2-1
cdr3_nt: TGTGCCAGCCGGGCGGGGGTCCTTTCACTGCAGTTCTTC
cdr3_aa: CASRAGVLSLQFF

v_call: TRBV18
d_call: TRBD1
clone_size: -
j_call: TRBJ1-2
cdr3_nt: TGTGCCAGCTCAAGGTCCGGACAGGCTGGAAATGGCTACACCTTC
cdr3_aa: CASSRSGQAGNGYTF

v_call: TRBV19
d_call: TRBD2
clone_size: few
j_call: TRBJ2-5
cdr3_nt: TGTGCCAGTAGTATACAGGCTAGCGGGGGCCAAGAGACCCAGTACTTC
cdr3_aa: CASSIQASGGQETQYF

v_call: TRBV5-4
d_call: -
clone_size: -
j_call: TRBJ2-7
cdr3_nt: TGTGCCAGCAGCTTGGGGCCAGGGGAAGAATACGAGCAGTACTTC
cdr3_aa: CASSLGPGEEYEQYF

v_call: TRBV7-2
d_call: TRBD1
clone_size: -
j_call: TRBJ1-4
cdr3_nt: TGTGCCAGCAGCCCGAGACAGGGAACTAATGAAAAACTGTTTTTT
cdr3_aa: CASSPRQGTNEKLFF

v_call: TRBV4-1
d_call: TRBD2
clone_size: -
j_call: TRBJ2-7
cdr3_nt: TGCGCCAGCAGCCAAGAAAGTAGCGGGAGGGCGTACGAGCAGTACTTC
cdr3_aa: CASSQESSGRAYEQYF

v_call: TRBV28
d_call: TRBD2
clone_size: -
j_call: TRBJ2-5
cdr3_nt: TGTGCCAGCAGTTTAGAGTTGGAGCGGGAGGGCCAATATGGTGGTAGAGAGACCCAGTACTTC
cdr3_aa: CASSLELEREGQYGGRETQYF

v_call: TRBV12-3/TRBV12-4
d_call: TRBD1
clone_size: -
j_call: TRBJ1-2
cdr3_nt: TGTGCCAGCAGGAAGACAGGGGGCTATGGCTACACCTTC
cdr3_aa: CASRKTGGYGYTF